This TCR beta chain was documented in a study of beta chain features in type 1 diabetes (dated by TCRdb to between 2018 and 2020). Some background on the complete study: No differences in mean age, gender distribution, total cell number or subset yield were found between patients and healthy donors. Across all samples, around 100 million sorted cells were examined, and cell number per subset correlated strongly with RNA yield. In the study, recently diagnosed type 1 diabetes patients and matched healthy donors were compared on the TCRB repertoires of their sorted circulating CD4+ T cell subsets. Regulatory and stem cell-like memory subsets were obtained from only 8 patients and roughly eight healthy donors, while naive and central memory subsets were obtained from all 30 or so donors. What the study reported, not specific to this receptor: A moderate but significant shortening of TCRB CDR3 length was observed in type 1 diabetes patients in all four CD4+ subsets. Because the HLA sub-analyses included only small numbers of individuals, any influence of HLA type on TCRB rearrangement was left unresolved. Shorter templates might have been favored by PCR, but patient and control samples were amplified and corrected together, so both groups would have been affected equally by any skew. Because cDNA was sequenced instead of genomic DNA, highly expressing activated cells could be over-represented, though the groups showed no difference in activation or CD3 levels. At VDJ recombination sites, patients with type 1 diabetes made fewer insertions and deleted more nucleotides, a pattern implying thymic rearrangement abnormalities. Naive, central memory and regulatory TCRB repertoires appeared more similar among patients than among healthy donors.

The germline V gene gives CDR1 as KGHSH and CDR2 as LQKENI. Including the terminal cysteine and phenylalanine, the CDR3 comprises 15 residues. CDR3 DNA only is kept here, 45 bases in frame from base 1. At the junction V is shortened by 0 bases and J by 2 bases, with 10 bases in between. Each donor gave one peripheral blood draw, roughly 110 mL on average, collected into heparinised tubes. A BD FACSAria II and a panel including CD45RO, CCR7, CD25, CD127, CD95 and CD27 were used to sort naive, central memory, regulatory and stem cell-like memory CD4+ T cells. Purity was above 95% for every sorted population. PBMCs were isolated immediately by Lymphoprep density gradient centrifugation and stained directly without culture. To minimize batch effects, samples were stained and sorted in pairs, one healthy donor with one patient per experiment. The entire amount of isolated RNA was reverse transcribed using the High Capacity cDNA Reverse Transcription Kit, so the sequenced TCRB transcripts were expressed ones. Deep immunoSEQ sequencing was performed on naive, central memory and regulatory T cell samples, with an average of roughly 3.6 million total reads per sample. Sorted cells were lysed in RLT buffer and RNA was extracted with DNase-treated RNeasy Micro or Mini kits, depending on cell number. To prevent cross-contamination, every cell subset was processed on its own, while patient and healthy donor samples were processed together. Using the immunoSEQ multiplex PCR, TCRB sequences were amplified from cDNA into 87-bp fragments spanning the CDR3 region. Amplicons were sequenced on the Illumina HiSeq platform. The authors' pipeline ran thus. PCR bias was computationally corrected using synthetic template baselines, reads within Hamming distance 2 were collapsed, and singletons that could not be merged were discarded. By aligning reads against IMGT, V, D and J genes, CDR3 length, and insertions or deletions at six rearrangement sites were assigned. Clonotype counts were normalized to sorted cell number within each subset before computing true diversity and Gini coefficients with the tcR R package. The overlap coefficient, calculated on TCRB nucleotide sequences, was used to quantify repertoire sharing. Out-of-frame TCRB sequences from naive cells were analyzed as a proxy for the pre-selection repertoire. As stored in TCRdb, this immuneACCESS dataset retains in-frame rearrangements with V and J assigned. A fraction of the clones does not appear; measured against another copy, unresolved V genes explain less than half of the discrepancy, and the remainder lacks a known reason. V and J calls and clone size are copied from that table; D and trimming were computed from the DNA. The sample table holds 850,000 to 900,000 clones, of which about a sixth were seen once. The ten largest make up 0.02% to 0.03% of the sample.

Concerning this clone itself: Its target antigen remains unknown. No much larger clone exists at a distance of one base, and base qualities are not known.

The source of this sequence is a woman aged 18-29 years in good health. The source material was naive CD4+ T cells from blood. Sample cell subset or site, as interpreted from the label and publication: true naive CD4+ T cells. This sequence uses TRBV18 and TRBJ2-5, with TRBD2 as a weak D call on 6 bases. The CDR3 loop reads CASSPPGLPQETQYF. Here is the DNA: TGTGCCAGCTCACCACCGGGACTTCCTCAAGAGACCCAGTACTTC. The CDR3, completed at both ends by the reference TRBV18 and TRBJ2-5 genes, gives the full variable domain NAGVMQNPRHLVRRRGQEARLRCSPMKGHSHVYWYRQLPEEGLKFMVYLQKENIIDESGMPKERFSAEFPKEGPSILRIQQVVRGDSAAYFCASSPPGLPQETQYFGPGTRLLVL.